This TCR beta chain was captured by sequencing in a study of blood T cell repertoires in COVID-19. Across the whole study: Sites across the United States, Italy and Spain contributed samples from acute and convalescent COVID-19.

The germline V gene has CDR1 MNHEY and CDR2 SVGAGI. The CDR3 totals 14 residues. Trimming removed 6 bases from V and 1 base from J; junction bases left unmatched: 6. The authors' processing: For nucleated cells, counts were estimated from reference gene primer amplification. Using immunoSEQ multiplex PCR, the repertoire was profiled, and TCRdb retains in-frame clones only, with some absent. V, J and clone size were drawn from that table, and D and trimming were deduced from the DNA. The sample includes under 250,000 clones, just over 85% of them seen just once. This TCR was recovered from a man aged 50-59 years with COVID-19, enrolled during active disease. The sequenced sample was peripheral blood. The chain couples TRBV6-5 to TRBJ2-7, with TRBD1 matching over 7 bases. The CDR3 loop is CASRTGFTSYEQYF. CDR3 bases: TGTGCCAGCAGGACAGGGTTCACTTCCTACGAGCAGTACTTC.